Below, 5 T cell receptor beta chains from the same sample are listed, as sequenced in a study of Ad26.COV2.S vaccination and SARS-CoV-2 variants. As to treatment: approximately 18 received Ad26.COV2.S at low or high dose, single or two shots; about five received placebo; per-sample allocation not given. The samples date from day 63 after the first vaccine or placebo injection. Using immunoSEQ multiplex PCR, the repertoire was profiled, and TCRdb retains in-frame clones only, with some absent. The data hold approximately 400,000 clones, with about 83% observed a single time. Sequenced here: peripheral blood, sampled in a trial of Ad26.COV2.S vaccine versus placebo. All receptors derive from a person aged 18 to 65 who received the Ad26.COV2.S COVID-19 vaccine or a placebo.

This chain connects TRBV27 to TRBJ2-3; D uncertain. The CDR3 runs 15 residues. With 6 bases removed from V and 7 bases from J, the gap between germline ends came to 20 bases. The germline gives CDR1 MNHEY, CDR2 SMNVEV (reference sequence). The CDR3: CASSPAGQASNTQYF. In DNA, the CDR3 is TGTGCCAGCAGCCCCGCCGGGCAGGCATCTAATACGCAGTATTTT.

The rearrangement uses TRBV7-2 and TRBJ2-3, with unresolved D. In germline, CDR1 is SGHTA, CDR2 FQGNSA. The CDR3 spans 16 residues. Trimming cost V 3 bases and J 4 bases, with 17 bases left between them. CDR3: CASSFPVGPTADTQYF. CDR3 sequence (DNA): TGTGCCAGCAGCTTCCCCGTGGGTCCGACGGCAGATACGCAGTATTTT.

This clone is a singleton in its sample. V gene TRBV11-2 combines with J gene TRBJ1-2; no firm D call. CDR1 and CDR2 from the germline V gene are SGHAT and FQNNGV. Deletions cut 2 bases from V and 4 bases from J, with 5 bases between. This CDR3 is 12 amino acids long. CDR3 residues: CASSLLSYGYTF. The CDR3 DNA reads TGTGCCAGCAGCTTACTCAGCTATGGCTACACCTTC. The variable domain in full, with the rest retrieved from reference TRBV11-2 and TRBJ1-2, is EAGVAQSPRYKIIEKRQSVAFWCNPISGHATLYWYQQILGQGPKLLIQFQNNGVVDDSQLPKDRFSAERLKGVDSTLKIQPAKLEDSAVYLCASSLLSYGYTFGSGTRLTVV.

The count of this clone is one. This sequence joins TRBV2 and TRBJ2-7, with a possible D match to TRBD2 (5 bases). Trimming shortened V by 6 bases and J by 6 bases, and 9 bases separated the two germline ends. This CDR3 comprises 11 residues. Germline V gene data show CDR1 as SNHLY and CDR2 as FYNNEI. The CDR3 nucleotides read TGTGCCAGCAGCGCCGAGGGCGAGCAGTACTTC. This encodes CASSAEGEQYF.

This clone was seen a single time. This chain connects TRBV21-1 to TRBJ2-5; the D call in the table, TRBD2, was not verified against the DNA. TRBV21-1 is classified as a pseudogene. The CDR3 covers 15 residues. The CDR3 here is CASSKTRLARETQYF. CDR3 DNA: TGTGCCAGCAGCAAAACAAGACTAGCGAGGGAGACCCAGTACTTC.